This T cell receptor beta chain was sequenced in a study of blood T cell repertoires in COVID-19. Germline V gene data show CDR1 as PRHDT and CDR2 as FYEKMQ (reference sequence). The CDR3 is made up of 15 amino acids. V shed 3 bases, J shed 5 bases, and the junction held 7 bases outside the gene matches. Here immunoSEQ multiplex PCR was the method, and the copy in TCRdb shows in-frame clones only, minus some. Of 300,000 to 400,000 clones in the sample, 85% were seen once. The rearrangement uses TRBV13 and TRBJ2-3; 8 bases align to TRBD2. The specimen was peripheral blood. The sequence was obtained from a human donor in a cohort sampled during active COVID-19. This CDR3 is CASSFNSGGIDTQYF. The CDR3, as DNA: TGTGCCAGCAGCTTCAACAGCGGGGGAATAGATACGCAGTATTTT.